Below, 10 T cell receptor beta chains from the same sample are listed, as sequenced in a study of blood T cell repertoires in COVID-19. TCRdb's table, derived via immunoSEQ multiplex PCR, lists solely in-frame clones and lacks some. Here the sample spans about 200,000 clones, about 83% being singletons. The specimen sequenced was peripheral blood. The receptors originated from a woman between 45 and 60 years old with acute or convalescent COVID-19.

The rearrangement uses TRBV11-1 and TRBJ1-1, with unresolved D. The V end was cut by 3 bases, the J end by 8 bases, with 10 bases between. CDR3 length: 12 amino acids. The V gene's germline CDR1 is SGHAT and CDR2 FQDESV (reference sequence). This chain's CDR3 is CASSLTGWEAFF. The CDR3 DNA is TGTGCCAGCAGCTTGACGGGTTGGGAAGCTTTCTTT.

In this sample, this clone turned up once. The chain joins TRBV25-1 to TRBJ1-2, with 9 bases aligning to TRBD1. This CDR3 is built from 15 residues. Per germline, CDR1 MGHDK and CDR2 SYGVNS. V shed 3 bases and J 5 bases; nucleotides not matched to a gene: 7. The CDR3 loop reads CASSDDRGIGYGYTF. The CDR3 DNA reads as TGTGCCAGCAGTGATGACAGGGGGATTGGGTATGGCTACACCTTC.

The chain links TRBV9 to TRBJ2-2, with D uncertain. This CDR3 has 16 amino acids. Germline loops: CDR1 SGDLS, CDR2 YYNGEE. Trimming removed 0 bases at V and 0 bases at J, with 9 bases between. CDR3 sequence: CASSVVGFANTGELFF. CDR3 DNA: TGTGCCAGCAGCGTAGTGGGCTTCGCGAACACCGGGGAGCTGTTTTTT.

This chain connects TRBV28 to TRBJ2-7, with 13 nucleotides matching TRBD2. Germline-derived CDR1 and CDR2 are MDHEN and SYDVKM. This CDR3 comprises 15 residues. Trimming at V came to 8 bases and at J to 6 bases, leaving 10 bases not matched to a gene. CDR3 bases: TGTGCCAGCCGGGCAGGGGGACTAGCGGGACGCGAGCAGTACTTC. Its translation is CASRAGGLAGREQYF.

The chain employs TRBV5-5 and TRBJ2-2; perhaps TRBD2 as D (5 bases). In germline, CDR1 is SGHKS, CDR2 YYEKEE (reference sequence). The V and J ends lost 3 bases and 7 bases respectively, with 10 bases between them. This CDR3 is 13 amino acids long. CDR3 in DNA: TGTGCCAGCAGCTCGGCGGGCGGCGGGGAGCTGTTTTTT. Translating gives CASSSAGGGELFF.

The chain recombines TRBV10-2 with TRBJ2-5, with no clear D. Germline V CDR1 and CDR2: WSHSY, SAAADI. The V gene lost 8 bases and the J gene lost 2 bases, with 12 bases spanning the gap. The CDR3 runs to 13 residues. This chain's CDR3 is CASGSLRQETQYF. The CDR3 DNA reads TGCGCCAGCGGTAGCCTACGACAAGAGACCCAGTACTTC.

The CDR3 DNA follows: TGCAGCGTGCGGGACCCAACCTCCTACGAGCAGTACTTC. Its translation is CSVRDPTSYEQYF. V usage is TRBV29-1 and J usage is TRBJ2-7, with D maybe TRBD2 (6 bases). The V gene's germline CDR1 is SQVTM and CDR2 ANQGSEA. The CDR3 extends over 13 amino acids. V shed 6 bases and J shed 0 bases, with 12 bases lying between them.

The V and J genes are TRBV18 and TRBJ2-2; possible D gene TRBD2, 5 bases. The germline gives CDR1 KGHSH, CDR2 LQKENI. The CDR3 runs 15 residues. V gave up 5 bases and J gave up 1 base, with 11 bases separating them. As DNA, the CDR3 is TGTGCCAGCTCATCCGAGCGGAGGAACACCGGGGAGCTGTTTTTT. Translated, it gives CASSSERRNTGELFF.

V gene TRBV5-1 combines with J gene TRBJ2-7; D is unresolved. Trimming left V 0 bases short and J 1 base short, with 8 bases between. Germline V lookup: CDR1 SGHRS, CDR2 YFSETQ. The length of the CDR3 is 14 residues. The chain's CDR3 is CASSLGGASYEQYF. The CDR3, as DNA: TGCGCCAGCAGCTTGGGTGGAGCGTCCTACGAGCAGTACTTC. The variable domain in full, completed from reference TRBV5-1 and TRBJ2-7, reads KAGVTQTPRYLIKTRGQQVTLSCSPISGHRSVSWYQQTPGQGLQFLFEYFSETQRNKGNFPGRFSGRQFSNSRSEMNVSTLELGDSALYLCASSLGGASYEQYFGPGTRLTVT.

The chain employs TRBV2 and TRBJ2-7, with TRBD1 matching 7 bases. Trimming at V came to 6 bases and at J to 7 bases, leaving 15 bases not matched to a gene. Per the germline V gene, CDR1 is SNHLY and CDR2 is FYNNEI. The CDR3 contains 15 residues. In DNA, the CDR3 is TGTGCCAGCAGACCGATGGGGTTTGGGGGACAGGAGCAGTACTTC. Its translation: CASRPMGFGGQEQYF.